This TCR beta chain was obtained from a study of technical replicates of blood from a few donors. The table came from immunoSEQ multiplex PCR; TCRdb's copy has only in-frame clones and leaves some out. The sample lists over 55,000 clones; roughly 96% were seen once. CDR1 is MNHEY, CDR2 SMNVEV, per germline (reference sequence). V gave up 5 bases and J gave up 3 bases, with 13 bases separating them. CDR3 length: 14 amino acids. The clonotype comes from a human donor in good health. Sequencing input: T cells isolated from PBMCs. This chain connects TRBV27 to TRBJ1-2; D ambiguous. CDR3 bases: TGTGCCAGCAGTCCCCGGGGTTTATACTATGGCTACACCTTC. Translated, it gives CASSPRGLYYGYTF.